The clone carrying this TCR beta chain was seen once. Germline loops: CDR1 ENHRY, CDR2 SYGVKD. The CDR3 covers 18 residues. The junction had 14 bases not matched to a gene; V was cut back by 3 bases and J by 5 bases. In the source study's methods: Estimation of nucleated cell counts was performed using reference gene primer amplification. Only in-frame clones appear in the TCRdb table, and some are missing; sequencing was by immunoSEQ multiplex PCR. V, J and clone size are taken as reported in that table, and D and trimming were inferred from the DNA itself. Of approximately 350,000 clones in the sample, less than 90% were seen once. The sample originates from a study of blood T cell repertoires in COVID-19. The overall study: PBMCs, B-cell-depleted T cells, or T cells were the source of the cDNA or gDNA that made up the material.

The origin of this receptor is a woman aged 55-69 years with COVID-19, enrolled during active disease. This chain connects TRBV10-3 to TRBJ1-5; TRBD1 matches 9 bases. Sequencing used peripheral blood. Here the CDR3 reads CAISERADRGSGYQPQHF. The CDR3 coding sequence is TGTGCCATCAGTGAAAGGGCGGACAGGGGCAGTGGCTATCAGCCCCAGCATTTT.